One sample yielded the 4 T cell receptor beta chains listed below, sequenced in a study of T cells after posttransplantation cyclophosphamide. Sampled 1 year posttransplant, controls received myeloablative marrow transplants, methotrexate and a calcineurin inhibitor. TCRdb keeps only in-frame clones here, not all; method: immunoSEQ multiplex PCR. Of about 9,800 clones detected, roughly 90% appear once; the ten largest clones hold roughly 4%. The sequencing used PBMCs, collected around 440 days after allogeneic stem cell transplant with calcineurin inhibitor and methotrexate. These receptors all come from a male patient aged 50 to 59 who received an allogeneic stem cell transplant from an unrelated donor, was CMV-positive, and had chronic GVHD only. The graft donor may be the source of some T cells.

The chain joins TRBV28 to TRBJ2-7; TRBD2 matches at 9 bases. V lost 3 bases and J lost 3; bases outside the gene matches: 3. In germline, CDR1 is MDHEN, CDR2 SYDVKM. This CDR3 has 14 residues. CDR3 DNA sequence: TGTGCCAGCAGTTTTGGTAGCGGGAGCTACGAGCAGTACTTC. This codes for CASSFGSGSYEQYF.

V and J are TRBV27 and TRBJ2-3; the match to TRBD1 covers 8 bases. The V gene end was trimmed by 4 bases and the J gene end by 9 bases; junction bases not matched to a gene: 9. CDR3 length: 14 residues. Per the germline V gene, CDR1 is MNHEY and CDR2 is SMNVEV (reference sequence). CDR3 nucleotides: TGTGCCAGCAGTTGGGATCCGACAGGGGAAACGCAGTATTTT. It specifies CASSWDPTGETQYF.

The chain employs TRBV5-6 and TRBJ1-4, with TRBD1 as a possible D gene (5 bases). Germline CDR1 SGHDT, CDR2 YYEEEE. V lost 2 bases and J lost 8, with 13 bases in between. CDR3 length: 14 residues. The CDR3 region is CASSFGRVVEKLFF. The DNA for the CDR3 is TGTGCCAGCAGCTTCGGCAGGGTAGTCGAAAAACTGTTTTTT. Drawing the rest from reference TRBV5-6 and TRBJ1-4, the complete variable domain is DAGVTQSPTHLIKTRGQQVTLRCSPKSGHDTVSWYQQALGQGPQFIFQYYEEEERQRGNFPDRFSGHQFPNYSSELNVNALLLGDSALYLCASSFGRVVEKLFFGSGTQLSVL.

This clone has just a few counts. The CDR3 nucleotides are TGTGCCATCAGTGAGTTTCAGGGCCTCTATGGCTACACCTTC. This translates into CAISEFQGLYGYTF. This rearrangement joins TRBV10-3 to TRBJ1-2, with D perhaps TRBD1 (5 bases). The CDR3 length is 14 residues. Germline CDR1 and CDR2: ENHRY and SYGVKD. Trimming pared 1 base from V and 4 bases from J, leaving 10 bases between.